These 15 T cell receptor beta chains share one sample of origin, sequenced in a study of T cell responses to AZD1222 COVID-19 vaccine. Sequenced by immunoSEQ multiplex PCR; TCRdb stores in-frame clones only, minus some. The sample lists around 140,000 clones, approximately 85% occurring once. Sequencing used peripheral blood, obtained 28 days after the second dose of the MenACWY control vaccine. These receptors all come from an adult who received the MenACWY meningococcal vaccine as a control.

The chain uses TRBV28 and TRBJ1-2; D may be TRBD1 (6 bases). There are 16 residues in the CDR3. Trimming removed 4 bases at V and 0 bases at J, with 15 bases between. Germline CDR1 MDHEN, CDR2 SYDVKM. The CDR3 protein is CASSSAQGNPNYGYTF. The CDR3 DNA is TGTGCCAGCAGTTCCGCACAGGGCAATCCTAACTATGGCTACACCTTC.

CDR3 DNA: TGTGCCATCAGTGAGACCCCGGCTTTCGACAATGAGCAGTTCTTC. Translated, it gives CAISETPAFDNEQFF. The V and J genes are TRBV10-3 and TRBJ2-1; D gene uncertain. V was pared by 2 bases and J by 5 bases, with 13 bases between. Germline CDR1 and CDR2: ENHRY and SYGVKD. This CDR3 is built from 15 residues.

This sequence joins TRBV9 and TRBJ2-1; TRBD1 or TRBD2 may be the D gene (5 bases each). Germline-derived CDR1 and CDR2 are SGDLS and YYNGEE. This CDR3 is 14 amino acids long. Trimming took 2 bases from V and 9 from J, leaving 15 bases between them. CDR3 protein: CASSVGPEGSEQFF. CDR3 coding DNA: TGTGCCAGCAGCGTGGGCCCCGAGGGGAGTGAGCAGTTCTTC.

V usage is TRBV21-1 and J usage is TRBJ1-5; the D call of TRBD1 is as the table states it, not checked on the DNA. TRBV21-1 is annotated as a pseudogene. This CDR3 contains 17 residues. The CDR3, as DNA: TGTGCCAGCAGCAAAGCCCGGGACAGGGGGCCTAACCAGCCCCAGCATTTT. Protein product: CASSKARDRGPNQPQHF.

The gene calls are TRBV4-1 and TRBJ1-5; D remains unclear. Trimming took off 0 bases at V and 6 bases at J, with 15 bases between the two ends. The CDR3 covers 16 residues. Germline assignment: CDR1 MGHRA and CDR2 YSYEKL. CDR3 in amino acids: CASSQDGLNAGQPQHF. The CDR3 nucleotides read TGCGCCAGCAGCCAAGACGGACTTAATGCGGGTCAGCCCCAGCATTTT.

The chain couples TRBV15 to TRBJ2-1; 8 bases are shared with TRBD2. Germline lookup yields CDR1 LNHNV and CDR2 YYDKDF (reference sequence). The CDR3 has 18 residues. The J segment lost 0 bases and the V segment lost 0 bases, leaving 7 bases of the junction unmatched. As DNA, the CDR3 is TGTGCCACCAGCAGAGATCTTAGCGGGGCCAGCTCCTACAATGAGCAGTTCTTC. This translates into CATSRDLSGASSYNEQFF. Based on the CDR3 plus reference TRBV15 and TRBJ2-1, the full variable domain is DAMVIQNPRYQVTQFGKPVTLSCSQTLNHNVMYWYQQKSSQAPKLLFHYYDKDFNNEADTPDNFQSRRPNTSFCFLDIRSPGLGDTAMYLCATSRDLSGASSYNEQFFGPGTRLTVL.

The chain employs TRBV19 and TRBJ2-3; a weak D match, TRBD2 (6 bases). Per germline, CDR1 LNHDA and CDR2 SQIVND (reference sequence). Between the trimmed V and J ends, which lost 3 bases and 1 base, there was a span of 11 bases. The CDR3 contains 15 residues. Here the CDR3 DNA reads TGTGCCAGTAGTATGGGACCGGGAGGCACAGATACGCAGTATTTT. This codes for CASSMGPGGTDTQYF.

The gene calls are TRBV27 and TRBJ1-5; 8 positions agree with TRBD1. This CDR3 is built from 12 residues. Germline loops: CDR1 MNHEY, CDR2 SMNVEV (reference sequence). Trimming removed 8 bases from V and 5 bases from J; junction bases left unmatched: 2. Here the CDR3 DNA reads TGTGCCAGCGGACAGGGCTATCAGCCCCAGCATTTT. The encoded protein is CASGQGYQPQHF.

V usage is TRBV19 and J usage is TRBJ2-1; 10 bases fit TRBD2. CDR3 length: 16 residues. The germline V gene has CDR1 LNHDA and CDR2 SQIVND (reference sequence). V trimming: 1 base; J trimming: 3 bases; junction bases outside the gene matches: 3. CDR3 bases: TGTGCCAGTAGTATAGCGGCTAGCGGGAGCTACAATGAGCAGTTCTTC. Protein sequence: CASSIAASGSYNEQFF. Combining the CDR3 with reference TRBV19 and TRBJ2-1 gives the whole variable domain DGGITQSPKYLFRKEGQNVTLSCEQNLNHDAMYWYRQDPGQGLRLIYYSQIVNDFQKGDIAEGYSVSREKKESFPLTVTSAQKNPTAFYLCASSIAASGSYNEQFFGPGTRLTVL.

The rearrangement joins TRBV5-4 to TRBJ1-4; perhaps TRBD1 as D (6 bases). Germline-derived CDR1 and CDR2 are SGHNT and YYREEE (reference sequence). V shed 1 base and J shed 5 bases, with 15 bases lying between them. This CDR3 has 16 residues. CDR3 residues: CASSLTHREGNEKLFF. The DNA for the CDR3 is TGTGCCAGCAGCTTGACCCACAGGGAAGGGAATGAAAAACTGTTTTTT. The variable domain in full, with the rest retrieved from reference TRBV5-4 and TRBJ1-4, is ETGVTQSPTHLIKTRGQQVTLRCSSQSGHNTVSWYQQALGQGPQFIFQYYREEENGRGNFPPRFSGLQFPNYSSELNVNALELDDSALYLCASSLTHREGNEKLFFGSGTQLSVL.

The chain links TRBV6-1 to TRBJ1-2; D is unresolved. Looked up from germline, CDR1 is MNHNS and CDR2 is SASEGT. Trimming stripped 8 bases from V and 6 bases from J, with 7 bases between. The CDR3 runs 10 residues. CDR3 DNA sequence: TGTGCCAGCCTCCGGGATGGCTACACCTTC. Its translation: CASLRDGYTF.

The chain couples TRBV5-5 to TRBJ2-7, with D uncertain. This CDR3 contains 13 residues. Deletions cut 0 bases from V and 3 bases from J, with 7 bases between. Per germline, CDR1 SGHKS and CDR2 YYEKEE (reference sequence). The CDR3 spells CASSLEGIYEQYF. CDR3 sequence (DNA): TGTGCCAGCAGCTTGGAAGGGATCTACGAGCAGTACTTC.

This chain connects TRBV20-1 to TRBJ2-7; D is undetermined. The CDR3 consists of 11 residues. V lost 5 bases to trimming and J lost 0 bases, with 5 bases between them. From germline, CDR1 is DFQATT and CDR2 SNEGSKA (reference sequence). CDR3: CSAGRSYEQYF. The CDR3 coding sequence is TGCAGTGCTGGGCGCTCCTACGAGCAGTACTTC.

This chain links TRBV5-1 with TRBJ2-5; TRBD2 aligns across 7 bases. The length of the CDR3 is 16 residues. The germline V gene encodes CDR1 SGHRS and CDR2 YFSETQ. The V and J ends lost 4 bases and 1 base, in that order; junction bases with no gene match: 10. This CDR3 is CASSPGGWGIQETQYF. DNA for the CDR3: TGCGCCAGCAGCCCGGGGGGTTGGGGGATCCAAGAGACCCAGTACTTC.

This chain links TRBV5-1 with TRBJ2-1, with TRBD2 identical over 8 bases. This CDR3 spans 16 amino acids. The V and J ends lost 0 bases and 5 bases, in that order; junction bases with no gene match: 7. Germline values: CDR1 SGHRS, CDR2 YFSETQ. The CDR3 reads CASSLATGGAHNEQFF. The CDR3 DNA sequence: TGCGCCAGCAGCTTGGCCACGGGGGGGGCCCACAATGAGCAGTTCTTC.